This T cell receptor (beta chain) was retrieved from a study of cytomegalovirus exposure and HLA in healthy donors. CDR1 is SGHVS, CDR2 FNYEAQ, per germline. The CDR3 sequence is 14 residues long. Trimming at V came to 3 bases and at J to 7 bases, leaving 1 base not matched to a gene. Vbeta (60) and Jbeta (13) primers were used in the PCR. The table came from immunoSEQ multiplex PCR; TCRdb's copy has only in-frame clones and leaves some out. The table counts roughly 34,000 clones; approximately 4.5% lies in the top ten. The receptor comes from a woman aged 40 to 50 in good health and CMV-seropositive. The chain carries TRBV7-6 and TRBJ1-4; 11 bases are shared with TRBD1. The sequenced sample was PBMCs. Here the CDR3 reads CASSFGTGGEKLFF. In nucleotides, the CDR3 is TGTGCCAGCAGCTTCGGGACAGGGGGTGAAAAACTGTTTTTT.